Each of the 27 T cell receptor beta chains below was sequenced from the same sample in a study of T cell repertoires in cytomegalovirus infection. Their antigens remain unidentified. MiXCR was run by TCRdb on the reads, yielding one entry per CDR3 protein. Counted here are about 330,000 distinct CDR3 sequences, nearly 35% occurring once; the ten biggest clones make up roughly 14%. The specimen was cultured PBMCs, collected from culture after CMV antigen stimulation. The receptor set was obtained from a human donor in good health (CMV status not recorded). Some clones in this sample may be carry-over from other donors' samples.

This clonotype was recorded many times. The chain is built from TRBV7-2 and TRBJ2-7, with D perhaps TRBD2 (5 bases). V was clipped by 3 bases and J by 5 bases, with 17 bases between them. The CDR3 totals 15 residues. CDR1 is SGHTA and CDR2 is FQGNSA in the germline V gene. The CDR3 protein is CASSFTPGGFDEQYF. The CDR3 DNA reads TGTGCCAGCAGCTTTACGCCTGGCGGGTTCGACGAGCAGTACTTC.

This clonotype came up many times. The CDR3 DNA reads as TGTGCCAGCAGCTTCCAGGGACCGGAGACCCAGTACTTC. This translates into CASSFQGPETQYF. This chain connects TRBV7-2 to TRBJ2-5; either TRBD1 or TRBD2 may supply D (5 bases each). V lost 3 bases and J lost 5, with 10 bases in between. In germline, CDR1 is SGHTA, CDR2 FQGNSA. There are 13 residues in the CDR3.

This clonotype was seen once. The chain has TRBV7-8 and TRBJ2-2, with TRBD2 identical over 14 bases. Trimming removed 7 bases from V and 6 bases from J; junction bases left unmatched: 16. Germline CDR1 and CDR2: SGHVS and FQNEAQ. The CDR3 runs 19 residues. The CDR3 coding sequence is TGTGCCAGCAACTACCCGGGACTAGCGGGAGAAGGGAGGGCCGGGGAGCTGTTTTTT. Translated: CASNYPGLAGEGRAGELFF.

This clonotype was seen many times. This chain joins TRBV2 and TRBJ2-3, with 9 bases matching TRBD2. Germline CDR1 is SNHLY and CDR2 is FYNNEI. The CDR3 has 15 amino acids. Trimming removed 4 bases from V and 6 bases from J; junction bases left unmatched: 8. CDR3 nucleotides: TGTGCCAGCAGTGGATTGCGGGAGGGCCCGGATACGCAGTATTTT. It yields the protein CASSGLREGPDTQYF.

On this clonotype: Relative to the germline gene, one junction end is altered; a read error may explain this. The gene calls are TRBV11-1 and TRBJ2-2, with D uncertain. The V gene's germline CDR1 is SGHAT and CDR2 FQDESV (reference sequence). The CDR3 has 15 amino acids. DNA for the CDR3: TGTGCCAGCAGACTGGACCGAATGAACACCGTGGAGCTGTTTTTT. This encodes CASRLDRMNTVELFF.

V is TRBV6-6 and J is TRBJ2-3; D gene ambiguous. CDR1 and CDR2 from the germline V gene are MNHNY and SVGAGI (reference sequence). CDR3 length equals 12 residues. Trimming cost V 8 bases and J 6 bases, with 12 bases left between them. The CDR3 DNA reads TGTGCCAGCTCATCGGTAATGGATACGCAGTATTTT. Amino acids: CASSSVMDTQYF.

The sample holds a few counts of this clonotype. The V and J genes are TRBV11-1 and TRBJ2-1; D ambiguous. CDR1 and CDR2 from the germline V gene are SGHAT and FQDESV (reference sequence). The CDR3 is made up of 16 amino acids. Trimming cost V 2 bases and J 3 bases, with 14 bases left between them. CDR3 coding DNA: TGTGCCAGCAGCTTATGGGCCTCCAGCCTCTACAATGAGCAGTTCTTC. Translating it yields CASSLWASSLYNEQFF.

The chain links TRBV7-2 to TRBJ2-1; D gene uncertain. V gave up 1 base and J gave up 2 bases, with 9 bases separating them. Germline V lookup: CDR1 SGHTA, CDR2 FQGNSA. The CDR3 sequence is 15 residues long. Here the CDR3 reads CASSLGGLTYNEQFF. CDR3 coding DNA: TGTGCCAGCAGCTTAGGGGGTCTCACCTACAATGAGCAGTTCTTC.

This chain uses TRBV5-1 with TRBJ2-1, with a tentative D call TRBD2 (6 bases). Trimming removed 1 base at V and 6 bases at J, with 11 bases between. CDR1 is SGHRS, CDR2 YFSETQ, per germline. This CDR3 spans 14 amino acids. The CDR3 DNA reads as TGCGCCAGCAGCTTGTCGGGAGCAGGCAATGAGCAGTTCTTC. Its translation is CASSLSGAGNEQFF.

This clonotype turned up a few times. The CDR3 sequence: CASSFPDGGTEAFF. CDR3 sequence (DNA): TGTGCCAGCAGTTTTCCCGACGGCGGGACTGAAGCTTTCTTT. The chain has TRBV28 and TRBJ1-1; D gene unclear. The CDR3 contains 14 residues. V gave up 3 bases and J gave up 5 bases, with 13 bases separating them. Germline CDR1 is MDHEN and CDR2 is SYDVKM.

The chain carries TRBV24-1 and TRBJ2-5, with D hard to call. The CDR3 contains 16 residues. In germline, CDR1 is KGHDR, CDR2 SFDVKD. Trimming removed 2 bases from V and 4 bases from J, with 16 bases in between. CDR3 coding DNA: TGTGCCACCAGTGATTCAAGAGATGGCTTGCGAGAGACCCAGTACTTC. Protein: CATSDSRDGLRETQYF.

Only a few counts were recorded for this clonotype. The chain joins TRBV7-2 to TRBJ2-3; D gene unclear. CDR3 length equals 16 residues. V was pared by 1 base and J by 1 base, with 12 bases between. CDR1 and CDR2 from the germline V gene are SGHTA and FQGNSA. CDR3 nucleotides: TGTGCCAGCAGCTTAGTTAGTAGTTTTGGCACAGATACGCAGTATTTT. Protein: CASSLVSSFGTDTQYF.

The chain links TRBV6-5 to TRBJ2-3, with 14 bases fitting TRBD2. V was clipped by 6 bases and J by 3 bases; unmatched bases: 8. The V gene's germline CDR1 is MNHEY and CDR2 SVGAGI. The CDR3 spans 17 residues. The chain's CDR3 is CASRQRLAGGRTDTQYF. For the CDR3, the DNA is TGTGCCAGCAGACAACGACTAGCGGGAGGGAGGACAGATACGCAGTATTTT.

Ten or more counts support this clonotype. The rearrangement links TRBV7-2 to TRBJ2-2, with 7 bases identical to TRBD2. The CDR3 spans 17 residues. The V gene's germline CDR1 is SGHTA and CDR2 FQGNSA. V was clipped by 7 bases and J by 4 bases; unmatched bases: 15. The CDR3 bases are TGTGCCAGCATCAAATCGGGGGGAGCGGGCTCCACCGGGGAGCTGTTTTTT. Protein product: CASIKSGGAGSTGELFF. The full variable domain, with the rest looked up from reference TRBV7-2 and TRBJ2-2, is GAGVSQSPSNKVTEKGKDVELRCDPISGHTALYWYRQSLGQGLEFLIYFQGNSAPDKSGLPSDRFSAERTGGSVSTLTIQRTQQEDSAVYLCASIKSGGAGSTGELFFGEGSRLTVL.

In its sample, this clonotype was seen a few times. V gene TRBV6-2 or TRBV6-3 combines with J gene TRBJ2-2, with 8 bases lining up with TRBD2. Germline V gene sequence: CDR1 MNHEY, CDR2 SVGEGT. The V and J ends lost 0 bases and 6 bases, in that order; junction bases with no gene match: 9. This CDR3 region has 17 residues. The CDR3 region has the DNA TGTGCCAGCAGTTACTCCCGGGAGGGCCTGCGGGCCGGGGAGCTGTTTTTT. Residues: CASSYSREGLRAGELFF.

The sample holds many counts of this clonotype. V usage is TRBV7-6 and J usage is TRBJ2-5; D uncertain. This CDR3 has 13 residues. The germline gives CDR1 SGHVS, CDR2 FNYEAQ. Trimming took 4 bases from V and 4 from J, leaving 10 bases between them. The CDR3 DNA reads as TGTGCCAGCAGCTCTCGGTTATTAGAGACCCAGTACTTC. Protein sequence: CASSSRLLETQYF.

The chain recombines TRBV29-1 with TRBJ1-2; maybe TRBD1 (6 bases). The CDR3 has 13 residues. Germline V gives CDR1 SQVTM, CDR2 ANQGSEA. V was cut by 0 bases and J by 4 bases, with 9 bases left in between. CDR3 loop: CSVEEGAGYGYTF. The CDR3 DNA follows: TGCAGCGTTGAAGAGGGGGCCGGCTATGGCTACACCTTC.

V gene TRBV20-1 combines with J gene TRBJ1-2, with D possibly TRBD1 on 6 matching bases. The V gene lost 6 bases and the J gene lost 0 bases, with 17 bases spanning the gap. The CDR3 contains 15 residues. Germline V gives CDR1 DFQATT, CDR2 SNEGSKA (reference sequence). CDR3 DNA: TGCAGTGCCCCGACGGGGGGGCCTCCTAACTATGGCTACACCTTC. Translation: CSAPTGGPPNYGYTF.

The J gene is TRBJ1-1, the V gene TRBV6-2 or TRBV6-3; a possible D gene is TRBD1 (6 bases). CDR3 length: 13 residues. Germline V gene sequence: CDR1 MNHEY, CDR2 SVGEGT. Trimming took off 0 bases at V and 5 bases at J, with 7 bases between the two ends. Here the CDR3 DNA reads TGTGCCAGCAGTTACTCAGGGGGGACTGAAGCTTTCTTT. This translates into CASSYSGGTEAFF.

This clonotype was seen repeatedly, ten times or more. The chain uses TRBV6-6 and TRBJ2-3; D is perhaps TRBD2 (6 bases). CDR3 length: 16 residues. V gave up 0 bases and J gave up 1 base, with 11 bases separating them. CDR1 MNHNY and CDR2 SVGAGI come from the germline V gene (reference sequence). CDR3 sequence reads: CASSYSTGVGTDTQYF. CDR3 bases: TGTGCCAGCAGTTACTCGACGGGAGTGGGCACAGATACGCAGTATTTT.

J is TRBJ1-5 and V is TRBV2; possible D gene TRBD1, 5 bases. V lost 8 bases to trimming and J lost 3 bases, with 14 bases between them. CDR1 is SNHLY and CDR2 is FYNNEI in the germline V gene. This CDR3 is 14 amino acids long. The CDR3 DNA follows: TGTGCCAGCCGCGGGGCCCTTTCCAATCAGCCCCAGCATTTT. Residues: CASRGALSNQPQHF.

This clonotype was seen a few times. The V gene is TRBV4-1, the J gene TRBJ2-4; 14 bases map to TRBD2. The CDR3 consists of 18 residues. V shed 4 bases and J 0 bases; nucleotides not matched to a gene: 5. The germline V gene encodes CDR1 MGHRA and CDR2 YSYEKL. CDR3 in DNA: TGCGCCAGCAGCCCAGGACTAGCGGGAGGCCTAGCCAAAAACATTCAGTACTTC. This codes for CASSPGLAGGLAKNIQYF.

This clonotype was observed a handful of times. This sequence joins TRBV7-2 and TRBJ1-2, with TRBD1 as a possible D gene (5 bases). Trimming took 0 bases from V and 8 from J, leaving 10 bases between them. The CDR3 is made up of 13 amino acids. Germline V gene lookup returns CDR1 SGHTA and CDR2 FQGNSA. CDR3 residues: CASSLAFRVGYTF. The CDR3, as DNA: TGTGCCAGCAGCTTAGCGTTCAGGGTCGGCTACACCTTC. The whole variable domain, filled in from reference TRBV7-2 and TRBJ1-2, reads GAGVSQSPSNKVTEKGKDVELRCDPISGHTALYWYRQSLGQGLEFLIYFQGNSAPDKSGLPSDRFSAERTGGSVSTLTIQRTQQEDSAVYLCASSLAFRVGYTFGSGTRLTVV.

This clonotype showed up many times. DNA for the CDR3: TGTGCCAGCAGTCGGGACAGGAGAAACACTGAAGCTTTCTTT. It codes for CASSRDRRNTEAFF. The gene calls are TRBV6-2 or TRBV6-3 and TRBJ1-1, with 8 nucleotides matching TRBD1. The germline V gene has CDR1 MNHEY and CDR2 SVGEGT. CDR3 length: 14 amino acids. The V gene end was trimmed by 5 bases and the J gene end by 2 bases; junction bases not matched to a gene: 4.

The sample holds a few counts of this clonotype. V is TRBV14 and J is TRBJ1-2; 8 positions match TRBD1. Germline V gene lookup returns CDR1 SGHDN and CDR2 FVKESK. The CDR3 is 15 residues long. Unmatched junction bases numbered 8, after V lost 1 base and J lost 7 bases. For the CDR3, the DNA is TGTGCCAGCAGCCAAGCTGGGCAGGGGGCGACTGGCTACACCTTC. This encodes CASSQAGQGATGYTF.

CDR3 sequence reads: CASSAGRIQETQYF. In DNA, the CDR3 is TGTGCCAGCAGTGCGGGGAGGATCCAAGAGACCCAGTACTTC. The chain combines TRBV5-4 with TRBJ2-5; D might be TRBD2 (6 bases). Per the germline V gene, CDR1 is SGHNT and CDR2 is YYREEE (reference sequence). Trimming took 5 bases from V and 1 from J, leaving 12 bases between them. The CDR3 extends over 14 amino acids.

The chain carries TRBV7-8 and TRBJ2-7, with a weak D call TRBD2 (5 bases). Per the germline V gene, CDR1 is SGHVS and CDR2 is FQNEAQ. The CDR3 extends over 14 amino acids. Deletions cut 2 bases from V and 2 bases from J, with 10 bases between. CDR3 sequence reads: CASSLQAVTYEQYF. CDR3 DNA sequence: TGTGCCAGCAGCTTACAAGCGGTAACCTACGAGCAGTACTTC. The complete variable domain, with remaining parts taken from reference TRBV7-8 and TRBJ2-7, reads GAGVSQSPRYKVAKRGQDVALRCDPISGHVSLFWYQQALGQGPEFLTYFQNEAQLDKSGLPSDRFFAERPEGSVSTLKIQRTQQEDSAVYLCASSLQAVTYEQYFGPGTRLTVT.